This is a list of T cell receptor beta chains from one sample in a study of graft-versus-host responses after intestinal transplantation. For these receptors, no antigen is known. Repertoires were generated with immunoSEQ multiplex PCR, while TCRdb's copy carries only in-frame clones and drops some. The sample includes more than 85,000 clones, 93% of them seen just once. The material sequenced was unstimulated CD8+ T cells sorted from spleen or lymph node cells, taken before intestinal transplant. The origin of the receptors is a human donor who received an intestinal transplant. Each CDR3 is given with its conserved first and last residue. A D gene is named only where the DNA matches it firmly. Some rows mark clone size as missing; the rest say once, few, many or name a class of expanded clone.

TRBJ2-1,TRBD2,TRBV7-6,NA,TGTGCCAGCAGCCAGACTAGCGGGGGGGAATCTAGGAATGAGCAGTTCTTC,CASSQTSGGESRNEQFF
TRBJ1-1,NA,TRBV11-2,NA,TGTGCCAGCAGCTTAGGGGCAGGGACTGAAGCTTTCTTT,CASSLGAGTEAFF
TRBJ2-3,NA,TRBV23-1,NA,TGCGCCAGCGGGCGGACAGCCTACACAGATACGCAGTATTTT,CASGRTAYTDTQYF
TRBJ2-3,NA,TRBV6-4,NA,TGTGCCAGCAGTACCCGGGAAGCAGATACGCAGTATTTT,CASSTREADTQYF
TRBJ2-1,TRBD2,TRBV13,NA,TGTGCCAGCAGCTTGACTAGCGGGGGTTACAATGAGCAGTTCTTC,CASSLTSGGYNEQFF
TRBJ1-2,NA,TRBV18,NA,TGTGCCAGCTCACCGTACAGGGAGGGAACCAACTATGGCTACACCTTC,CASSPYREGTNYGYTF
TRBJ2-1,TRBD2,TRBV29-1,NA,TGCAGCGTGGTAGCGGGGGGGAGGGTCGATGAGCAGTTCTTC,CSVVAGGRVDEQFF
TRBJ1-1,NA,TRBV27,NA,TGTGCCAGCCAAACAGGGTCCCGGCAGGGTGAAGCTTTCTTT,CASQTGSRQGEAFF
TRBJ2-7,TRBD1,TRBV5-6,NA,TGTGCCAGCAGCGGGGGACAGGGGAACTACGAGCAGTACTTC,CASSGGQGNYEQYF
TRBJ2-5,TRBD1,TRBV9,NA,TGTGCCAGCAGTGCAGAAGGGGGCCCAGAGACCCAGTACTTC,CASSAEGGPETQYF
TRBJ2-2,TRBD1,TRBV4-3,NA,TGCGCCAGCAGCTCGGACAGGGAGCCCGGGGAGCTGTTTTTT,CASSSDREPGELFF
TRBJ1-2,TRBD1,TRBV7-9,NA,TGTGCCAGCAGCGCCGGACAGGGACTAATAAACTATGGCTACACCTTC,CASSAGQGLINYGYTF
TRBJ2-1,NA,TRBV6-5,NA,TGTGCCAGCAGTCTCCGGGGCTACAATGAGCAGTTCTTC,CASSLRGYNEQFF
TRBJ1-1,NA,TRBV7-9,once,TGTGCCAGCAGCTTAATAGGAGGTAACACTGAAGCTTTCTTT,CASSLIGGNTEAFF
TRBJ1-2,TRBD1,TRBV5-6,NA,TGTGCCAGCAGCTTGGGACAGGGGACCCATGGCTACACCTTC,CASSLGQGTHGYTF
TRBJ1-1,TRBD1,TRBV6-5,once,TGTGCCAGCAGTCGGACAGGGGGCAGGACTGAAGCTTTCTTT,CASSRTGGRTEAFF
TRBJ1-1,TRBD1,TRBV5-1,once,TGCGCCAGCAGCTTCAGGGGGTTGAACACTGAAGCTTTCTTT,CASSFRGLNTEAFF